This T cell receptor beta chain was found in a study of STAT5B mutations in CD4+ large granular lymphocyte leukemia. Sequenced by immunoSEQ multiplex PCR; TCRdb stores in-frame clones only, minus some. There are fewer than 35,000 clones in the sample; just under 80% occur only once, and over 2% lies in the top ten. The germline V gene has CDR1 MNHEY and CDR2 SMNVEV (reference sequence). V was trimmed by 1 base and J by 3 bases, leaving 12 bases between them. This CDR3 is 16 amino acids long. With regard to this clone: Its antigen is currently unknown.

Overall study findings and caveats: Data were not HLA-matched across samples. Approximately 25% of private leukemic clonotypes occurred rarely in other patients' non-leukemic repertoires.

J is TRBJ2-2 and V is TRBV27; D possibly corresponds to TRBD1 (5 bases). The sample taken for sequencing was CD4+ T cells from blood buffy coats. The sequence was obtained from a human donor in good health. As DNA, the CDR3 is TGTGCCAGCAGTTTATTCAGCAGGGCCGACACCGGGGAGCTGTTTTTT. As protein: CASSLFSRADTGELFF.